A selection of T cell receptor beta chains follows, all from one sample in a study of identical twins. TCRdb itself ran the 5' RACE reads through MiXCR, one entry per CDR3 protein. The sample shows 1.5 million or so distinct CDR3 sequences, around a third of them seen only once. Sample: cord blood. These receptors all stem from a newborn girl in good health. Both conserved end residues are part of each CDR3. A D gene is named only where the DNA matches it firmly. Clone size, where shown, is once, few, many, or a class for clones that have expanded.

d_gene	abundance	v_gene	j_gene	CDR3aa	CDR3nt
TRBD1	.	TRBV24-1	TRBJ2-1	CATSDHRQGDNEQFF	TGTGCCACCAGTGACCATCGACAGGGCGACAATGAGCAGTTCTTC
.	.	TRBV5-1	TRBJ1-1	CASSLAWGASTTEAFF	TGCGCCAGCAGCTTGGCCTGGGGGGCGTCGACCACTGAAGCTTTCTTT
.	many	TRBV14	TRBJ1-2	CASSQDRYYGYTF	TGTGCCAGCAGCCAAGACAGATACTATGGCTACACCTTC
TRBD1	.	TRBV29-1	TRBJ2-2	CSVLGQGAMSNTGELFF	TGCAGCGTCCTAGGACAGGGGGCGATGTCTAACACCGGGGAGCTGTTTTTT
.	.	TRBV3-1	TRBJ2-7	CASSQVWGAPYEQYF	TGTGCCAGCAGCCAAGTGTGGGGGGCCCCCTACGAGCAGTACTTC
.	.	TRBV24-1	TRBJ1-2	CATSDPGEGNYGYTF	TGTGCCACCAGTGATCCCGGAGAGGGTAACTATGGCTACACCTTC
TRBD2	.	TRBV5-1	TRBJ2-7	CASSLVWLAGVLSYEQYF	TGCGCCAGCAGCTTGGTTTGGCTAGCGGGAGTTCTTTCCTACGAGCAGTACTTC
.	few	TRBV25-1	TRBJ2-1	CASRGPRSYNEQFF	TGTGCCTCCCGGGGGCCCCGGAGTTACAATGAGCAGTTCTTC
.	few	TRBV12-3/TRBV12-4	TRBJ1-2	CASSYREINYGYTF	TGTGCCAGCAGTTACAGGGAAATTAACTATGGCTACACCTTC
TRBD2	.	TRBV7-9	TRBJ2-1	CASSLRESLADHRNEQFF	TGTGCCAGCAGCTTAAGGGAATCACTAGCGGACCATCGGAATGAGCAGTTCTTC
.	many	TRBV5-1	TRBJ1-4	CASSLTGGGEKLFF	TGTGCCAGCAGTTTAACGGGGGGGGGTGAAAAACTGTTTTTT
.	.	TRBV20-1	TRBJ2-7	CSARSPRGQYEQYF	TGCAGTGCTAGGAGCCCCAGGGGCCAGTACGAGCAGTACTTC
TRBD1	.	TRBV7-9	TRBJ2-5	CASSQPQGAETQYF	TGTGCCAGCAGCCAACCACAGGGGGCAGAGACCCAGTACTTC
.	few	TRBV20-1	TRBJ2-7	CSARDRADELYF	TGCAGTGCTAGAGATAGGGCGGACGAGCTGTACTTC
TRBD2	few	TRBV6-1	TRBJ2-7	CASSEALRTSGGYYEQYF	TGTGCCAGCAGTGAAGCGCTCCGGACTAGCGGGGGGTACTACGAGCAGTACTTC
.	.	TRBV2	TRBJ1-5	CASGGVGQPQHF	TGTGCCAGCGGCGGGGTGGGTCAGCCCCAGCATTTT
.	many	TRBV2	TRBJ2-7	CASSDSSYEQYF	TGTGCCAGCAGTGACAGCTCCTACGAGCAGTACTTC
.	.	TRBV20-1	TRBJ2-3	CSARDGRGYGDTQYF	TGCAGTGCTAGAGATGGGCGGGGCTACGGAGATACGCAGTATTTT
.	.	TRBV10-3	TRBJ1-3	CATYTVRNTIYF	TGTGCCACCTATACGGTCCGAAACACCATATATTTT
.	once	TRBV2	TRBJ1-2	CASSDGGLSGYTF	TGTGCCAGCAGTGATGGGGGTCTCTCCGGCTACACCTTC
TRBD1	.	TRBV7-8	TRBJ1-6	CASSFTWTGRNSPLHF	TGTGCCAGCAGCTTTACCTGGACAGGGCGCAATTCACCCCTCCACTTT
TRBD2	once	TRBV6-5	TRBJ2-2	CASATSGLAGELFF	TGTGCCAGCGCAACTAGCGGACTAGCCGGGGAGCTGTTTTTT
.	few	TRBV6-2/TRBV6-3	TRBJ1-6	CASSSWRSSYNSPLHF	TGTGCCAGCAGTTCCTGGAGGAGCTCCTATAATTCACCCCTCCACTTT
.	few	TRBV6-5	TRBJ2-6	CASRIYRHSGANVLTF	TGTGCCAGCAGAATCTACAGACACTCTGGGGCCAACGTCCTGACTTTC
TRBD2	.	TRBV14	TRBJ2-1	CASSQRGLAEYNEQFF	TGTGCCAGCAGCCAACGGGGACTAGCGGAATACAATGAGCAGTTCTTC
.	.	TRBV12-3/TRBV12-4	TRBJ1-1	CATRRENTEAFF	TGTGCCACACGGCGGGAGAACACTGAAGCTTTCTTT
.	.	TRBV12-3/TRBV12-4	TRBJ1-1	CASRSKAAMNTEAFF	TGTGCCAGCAGGTCTAAGGCAGCCATGAACACTGAAGCTTTCTTT
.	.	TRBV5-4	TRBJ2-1	CASSRAGDSSYNEQFF	TGTGCCAGCAGCCGCGCGGGGGACAGCTCCTACAATGAGCAGTTCTTC